This TCR beta chain was observed in a study of blood T cell repertoires in COVID-19. TCRdb's copy holds only in-frame clones and misses some; the assay was immunoSEQ multiplex PCR. The sample shows some 31,000 clones, around 93% of them seen only once. V was pared by 8 bases and J by 1 base, with 17 bases between. CDR1 and CDR2 from the germline V gene are MNHEY and SMNVEV (reference sequence). This CDR3 region has 15 residues. The sequence came from a human donor with active COVID-19. The donor label of this sample is uncertain. The V gene is TRBV27, the J gene TRBJ2-5; no clear D gene. Input material: peripheral blood. CDR3 region: CASDSVRNPQETQYF. DNA of the CDR3: TGTGCCAGCGATTCCGTGAGAAATCCCCAAGAGACCCAGTACTTC.